Sequencing of this TCR beta chain was carried out in a study of blood T cell repertoires in COVID-19. Repertoires were generated with immunoSEQ multiplex PCR, while TCRdb's copy carries only in-frame clones and drops some. Seen here are around 26,000 clones, roughly 90% observed once, and the top ten hold roughly 3%. Per germline, CDR1 SGHNT and CDR2 YYREEE (reference sequence). V gave up 0 bases and J gave up 6 bases, with 6 bases separating them. CDR3 length equals 12 residues. The specimen was peripheral blood. This sequence was found in a human donor in a cohort sampled during active COVID-19. The gene calls are TRBV5-4 and TRBJ1-1; tentatively, D is TRBD1 (5 bases). The CDR3 loop is CASSLAQAEAFF. The CDR3 nucleotides are TGTGCCAGCAGCTTGGCACAGGCTGAAGCTTTCTTT.